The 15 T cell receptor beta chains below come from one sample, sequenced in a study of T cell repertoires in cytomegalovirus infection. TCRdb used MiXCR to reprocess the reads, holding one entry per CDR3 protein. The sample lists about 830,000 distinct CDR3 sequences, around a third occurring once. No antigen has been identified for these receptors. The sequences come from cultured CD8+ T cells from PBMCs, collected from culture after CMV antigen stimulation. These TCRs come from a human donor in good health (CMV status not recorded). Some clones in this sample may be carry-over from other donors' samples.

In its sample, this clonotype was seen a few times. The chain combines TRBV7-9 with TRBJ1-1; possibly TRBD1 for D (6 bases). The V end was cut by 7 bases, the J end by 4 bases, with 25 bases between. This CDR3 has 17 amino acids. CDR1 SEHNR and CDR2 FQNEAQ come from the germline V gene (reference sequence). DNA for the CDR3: TGTGCCAGCATCCGTTCTTCTGAGACACCCAGGGGCACTGAAGCTTTCTTT. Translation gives CASIRSSETPRGTEAFF.

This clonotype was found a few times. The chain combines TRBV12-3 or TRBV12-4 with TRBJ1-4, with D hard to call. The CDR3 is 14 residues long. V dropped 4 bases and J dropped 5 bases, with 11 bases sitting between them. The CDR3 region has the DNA TGTGCCAGCAGTTGGTATCCTCGCAATGAAAAACTGTTTTTT. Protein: CASSWYPRNEKLFF.

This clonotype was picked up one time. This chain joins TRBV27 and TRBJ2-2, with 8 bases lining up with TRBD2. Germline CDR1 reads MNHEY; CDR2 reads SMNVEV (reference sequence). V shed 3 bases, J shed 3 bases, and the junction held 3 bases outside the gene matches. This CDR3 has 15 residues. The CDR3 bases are TGTGCCAGCAGTTTCGGGGGGGAGGACACCGGGGAGCTGTTTTTT. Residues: CASSFGGEDTGELFF.

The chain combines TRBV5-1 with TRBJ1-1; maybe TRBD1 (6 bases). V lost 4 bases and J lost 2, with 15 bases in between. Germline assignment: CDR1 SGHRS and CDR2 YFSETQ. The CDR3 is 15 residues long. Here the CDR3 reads CASSPTGRSNTEAFF. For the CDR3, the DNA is TGCGCCAGCAGCCCGACAGGCCGATCTAACACTGAAGCTTTCTTT.

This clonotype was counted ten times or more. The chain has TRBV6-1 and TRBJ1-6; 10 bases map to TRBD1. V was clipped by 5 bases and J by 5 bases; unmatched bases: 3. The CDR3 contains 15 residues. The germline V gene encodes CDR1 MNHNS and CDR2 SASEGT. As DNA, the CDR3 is TGTGCCAGCAGTACCGGGACAGGGGATAATTCACCCCTCCACTTT. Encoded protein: CASSTGTGDNSPLHF.

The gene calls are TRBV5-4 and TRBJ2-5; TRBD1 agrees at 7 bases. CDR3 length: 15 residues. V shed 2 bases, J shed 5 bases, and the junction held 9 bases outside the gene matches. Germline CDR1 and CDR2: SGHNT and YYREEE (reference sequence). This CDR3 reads CASSLQGMVWETQYF. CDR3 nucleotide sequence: TGTGCCAGCAGCTTACAGGGGATGGTGTGGGAGACCCAGTACTTC. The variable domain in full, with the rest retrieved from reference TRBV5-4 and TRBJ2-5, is ETGVTQSPTHLIKTRGQQVTLRCSSQSGHNTVSWYQQALGQGPQFIFQYYREEENGRGNFPPRFSGLQFPNYSSELNVNALELDDSALYLCASSLQGMVWETQYFGPGTRLLVL.

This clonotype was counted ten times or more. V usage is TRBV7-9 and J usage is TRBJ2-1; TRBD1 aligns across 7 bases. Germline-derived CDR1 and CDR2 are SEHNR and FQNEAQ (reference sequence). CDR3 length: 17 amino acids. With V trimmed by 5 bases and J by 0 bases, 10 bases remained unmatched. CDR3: CASSQSDRISSYNEQFF. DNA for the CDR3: TGTGCCAGCAGCCAATCGGACAGGATAAGCTCCTACAATGAGCAGTTCTTC. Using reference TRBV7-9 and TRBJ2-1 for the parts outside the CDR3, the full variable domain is DTGVSQNPRHKITKRGQNVTFRCDPISEHNRLYWYRQTLGQGPEFLTYFQNEAQLEKSRLLSDRFSAERPKGSFSTLEIQRTEQGDSAMYLCASSQSDRISSYNEQFFGPGTRLTVL.

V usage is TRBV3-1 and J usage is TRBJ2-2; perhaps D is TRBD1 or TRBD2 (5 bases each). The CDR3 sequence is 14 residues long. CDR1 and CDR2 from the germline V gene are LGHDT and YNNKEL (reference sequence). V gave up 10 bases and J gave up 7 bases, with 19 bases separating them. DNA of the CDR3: TGTGCCACCCAGGGCCTGGCTAGCCTCGGGGAGCTGTTTTTT. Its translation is CATQGLASLGELFF.

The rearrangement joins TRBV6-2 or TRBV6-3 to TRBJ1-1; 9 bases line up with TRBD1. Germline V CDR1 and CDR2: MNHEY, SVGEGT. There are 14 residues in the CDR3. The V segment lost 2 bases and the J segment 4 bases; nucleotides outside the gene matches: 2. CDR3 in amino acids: CASSYADRGTEAFF. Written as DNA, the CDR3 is TGTGCCAGCAGTTACGCGGACAGGGGCACTGAAGCTTTCTTT.

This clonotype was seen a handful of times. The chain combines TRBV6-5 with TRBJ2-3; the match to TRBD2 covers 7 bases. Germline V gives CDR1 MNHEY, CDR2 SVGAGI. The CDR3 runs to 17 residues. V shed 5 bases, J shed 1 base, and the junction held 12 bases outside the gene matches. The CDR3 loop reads CASSASGGRGGTDTQYF. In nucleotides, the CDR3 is TGTGCCAGCAGTGCGTCGGGGGGTCGCGGGGGCACAGATACGCAGTATTTT.

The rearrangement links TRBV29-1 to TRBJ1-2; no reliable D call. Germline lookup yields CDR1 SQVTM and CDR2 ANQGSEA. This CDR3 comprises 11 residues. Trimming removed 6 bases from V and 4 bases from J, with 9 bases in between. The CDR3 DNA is TGCAGCGTCGCGGAATCCTATGGCTACACCTTC. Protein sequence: CSVAESYGYTF.

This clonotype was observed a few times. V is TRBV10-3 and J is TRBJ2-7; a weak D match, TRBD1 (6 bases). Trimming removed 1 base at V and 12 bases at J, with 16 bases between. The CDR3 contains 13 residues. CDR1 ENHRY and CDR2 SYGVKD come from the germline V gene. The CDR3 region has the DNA TGTGCCATCAGTGAGTTGGACAGCCCGGGGCTGTACTTC. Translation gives CAISELDSPGLYF.

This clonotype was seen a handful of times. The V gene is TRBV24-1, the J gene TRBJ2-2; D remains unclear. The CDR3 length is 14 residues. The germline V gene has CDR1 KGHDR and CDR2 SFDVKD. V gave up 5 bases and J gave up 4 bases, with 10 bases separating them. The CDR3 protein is CATSGTETTGELFF. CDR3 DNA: TGTGCCACCAGTGGTACGGAGACCACCGGGGAGCTGTTTTTT.

The CDR3 coding sequence is TGTGCCACCAGCTTACAGGGGGCTGCCTACAATGAGCAGTTCTTC. It encodes CATSLQGAAYNEQFF. The rearrangement uses TRBV15 and TRBJ2-1, with 9 bases matching TRBD1. This CDR3 comprises 15 residues. Germline lookup yields CDR1 LNHNV and CDR2 YYDKDF (reference sequence). Trimming took 5 bases from V and 2 from J; bases not matched to a gene: 4.

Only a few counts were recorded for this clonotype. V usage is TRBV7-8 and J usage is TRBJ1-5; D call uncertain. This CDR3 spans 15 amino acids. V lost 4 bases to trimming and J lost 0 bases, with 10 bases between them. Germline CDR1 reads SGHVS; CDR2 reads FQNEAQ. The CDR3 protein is CASSYTAYSNQPQHF. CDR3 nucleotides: TGTGCCAGCAGCTATACAGCTTATAGCAATCAGCCCCAGCATTTT.